This T cell receptor (beta chain) emerged from a study of blood T cell repertoires in COVID-19. The CDR3 covers 15 residues. Trimming shortened V by 1 base and J by 4 bases, and 11 bases separated the two germline ends. From germline, CDR1 is LGHDT and CDR2 YNNKEL (reference sequence). Participants were aged roughly 18 to 90 years, lived in around 22 US areas, and enrolled virtually. Per the original data handling: Counts of nucleated cells, estimated from reference gene primer amplification, were obtained. Sequenced by immunoSEQ multiplex PCR; TCRdb stores in-frame clones only, minus some. That table furnishes V, J and clone size, whereas the DNA furnished D and trimming. Of some 100,000 clones detected, 80% to 90% appear once; the ten largest clones hold roughly 3%.

This sequence was found in a woman in her forties or fifties who had recovered from COVID-19. Sequencing was performed on PBMCs or T cells enriched from blood (not recorded which). This chain links TRBV3-1 (or the pseudogene TRBV3-2) with TRBJ1-3, with D unclear. Here the CDR3 reads CASSQVQTAGNTIYF. CDR3 sequence (DNA): TGTGCCAGCAGCCAAGTACAAACAGCCGGAAACACCATATATTTT.